This note documents a single T cell receptor beta chain sequence. The antigen it recognizes is unknown. The sample holds no much larger clone one base away, and base qualities are not on file. TCRbeta CDR3 regions were amplified from genomic DNA by means of the immunoSEQ Assay, a bias-controlled multiplex PCR. In the authors' own workflow: Within the assay, amplification of reference gene primers was used to estimate how many nucleated cells each sample contained. Sequence reads were collapsed and filtered to measure the absolute abundance of every unique TCRbeta CDR3 rearrangement. For each sample, productive Simpson clonality was calculated as the square root of Simpson's diversity index over productive rearrangements. Held by TCRdb, this immuneACCESS table contains in-frame sequences only and omits some clones. Under half of the omission traces to an unresolved V gene where checked; the cause of the rest is unknown. The D gene and trimming were derived from the DNA, and the V and J assignments and clone size from that table. The sample has around 150,000 clones on record, around four fifths of them singletons. The top ten hold approximately 11% of the sample.

The data are from a study of blood T cell repertoires in COVID-19 (TCRdb year 2020). As for the study more broadly: Collaborator samples came from the United States, Italy and Spain and covered acute and convalescent phases of COVID-19. The dataset comprised deeply sampled blood TCRbeta repertoires from subjects exposed to, actively infected with, or recovered from COVID-19. The material from the prospective study consisted of cDNA or gDNA derived from T cells, B-cell-depleted T cells, or PBMCs. Samples were obtained from the ongoing ImmuneRACE study (first 160 participants) and from about 1,300 subjects provided by 6 global collaborators. A de-identified subject ID, COVID-19 status, age in years and sex were almost always included in the sample metadata. The repertoires were released in a freely available public database meant as a resource for research on the immune response to SARS-CoV-2. Where available, HLA class I and class II types were obtained from metadata supplied by the sample provider rather than from assay-based typing. Summary of the overall study and its limitations: The quantity of clinical and demographic metadata differed by source and by participant and was supplied without curation.

Via the germline V gene, CDR1 is SGHRS and CDR2 YFSETQ. The CDR3 runs 15 amino acids, cysteine and phenylalanine included. Only the CDR3 part of the read is kept: 45 bases, read in frame from the first base. Deletion took 1 base off V and 2 bases off J, with a span of 11 bases between the germline ends. Samples from volunteer blood donors who had recovered from COVID-19 were contributed by a second Seattle source. Each collaborating institution followed its own protocols to collect whole blood in K2EDTA tubes. Collaborator samples were shipped for TCRbeta analysis as frozen whole blood, isolated PBMCs, or DNA extracted from either sample type.

The chain couples TRBV5-1 to TRBJ2-3, with TRBD2 as a weak D call on 5 bases. What was sequenced was peripheral blood. This TCR came from a man between 60 and 70 years old who had recovered from COVID-19. The DNA reads as follows: TGCGCCAGCAGCTTGACTAGTGCCCTCACAGATACGCAGTATTTT. Translation gives CASSLTSALTDTQYF.